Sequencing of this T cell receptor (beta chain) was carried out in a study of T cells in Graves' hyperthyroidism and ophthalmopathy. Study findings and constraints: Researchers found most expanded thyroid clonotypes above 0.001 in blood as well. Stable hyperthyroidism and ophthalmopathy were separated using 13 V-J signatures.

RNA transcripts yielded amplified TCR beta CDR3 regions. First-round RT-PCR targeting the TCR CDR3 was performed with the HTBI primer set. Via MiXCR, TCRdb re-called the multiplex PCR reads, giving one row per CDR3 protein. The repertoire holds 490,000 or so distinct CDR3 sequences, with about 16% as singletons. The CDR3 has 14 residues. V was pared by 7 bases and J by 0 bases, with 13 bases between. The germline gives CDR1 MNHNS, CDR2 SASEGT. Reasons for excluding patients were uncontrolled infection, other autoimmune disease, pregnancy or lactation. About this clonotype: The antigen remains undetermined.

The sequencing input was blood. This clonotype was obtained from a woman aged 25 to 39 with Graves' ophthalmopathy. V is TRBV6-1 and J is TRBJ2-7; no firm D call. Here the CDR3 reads CASISAAPSYEQYF. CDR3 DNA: TGTGCCAGCATCTCCGCGGCGCCCTCCTACGAGCAGTACTTC.